The clone carrying this TCR beta chain was picked up many times. Antigen: not known. Preparation of the TCRbeta library used unique molecular identifiers. TCRdb recomputed calls from the PCR reads with MiXCR, one row per CDR3 protein. The data show some 3,000 distinct CDR3 sequences, with 20% seen just once and less than 50% held by the top ten. The entry originates in a study of T-cell reconstitution after alpha-beta-depleted transplantation in children. The CDR3 spans 13 residues. The V end was cut by 0 bases, the J end by 2 bases, with 4 bases between. Germline CDR1 SGHVS, CDR2 FNYEAQ. Whole-study findings and limits: Diversity and T-cell counts at one year after transplant derived mostly from new T cells.

The chain employs TRBV7-6 and TRBJ2-5; D is ambiguous. This clonotype was sampled from a female patient aged 10-17 years who had a stem cell transplant for acute lymphoblastic leukemia, so the T cells may come from the graft donor. Specimen: PBMCs, mostly from graft donor cells, collected 60 days after TCRalphabeta/CD19-depleted stem cell transplant. CDR3 amino acids: CASSLAHQETQYF. CDR3 DNA: TGTGCCAGCAGCTTAGCCCATCAAGAGACCCAGTACTTC.